This TCR beta chain was sequenced during a study of response to subunit inactivated influenza vaccine. Study-level findings and limits: It was the authors' suggestion that each seasonal influenza vaccination recruits few new T cells.

Germline CDR1 is MNHNS and CDR2 is SASEGT. This CDR3 has 13 amino acids. Trimming shortened V by 3 bases and J by 0 bases, and 6 bases separated the two germline ends. TCRdb re-analysed the RT-PCR reads in MiXCR, keeping a single row per CDR3 protein. In the table there are about 650,000 distinct CDR3 sequences, approximately 14% of which are singletons. Ten or more counts support this clonotype. Its antigen is currently unknown. The chain is built from TRBV6-1 and TRBJ2-7; possible D gene TRBD1, 5 bases. This TCR derives from a man aged 45-60 years who received an inactivated influenza vaccine. This material consisted of PBMCs from blood, taken less than 15 days before vaccination. The CDR3: CASSEQGSYEQYF. The CDR3, as DNA: TGTGCCAGCAGTGAGCAGGGCTCCTACGAGCAGTACTTC.